This T cell receptor beta chain came from a study of blood T cell repertoires in COVID-19. Cohort allocation depended upon clinical history that participants reported. Each recovered donor of Cohort 3 presented with two negative PCRs, clearance, or symptom resolution. V gave up 4 bases and J gave up 4 bases; unmatched junction bases: 6. The CDR3 is made up of 15 amino acids. The germline CDR1 and CDR2 sequences are LGHDT and YNNKEL (reference sequence). Per the authors' pipeline: It was from reference gene primer amplification that nucleated cell counts were estimated. This table comes from immunoSEQ multiplex PCR, and its TCRdb copy is limited to in-frame clones, with some not included. The D gene and trimming were derived from the DNA, and the V and J assignments and clone size from that table. The sample yields about 310,000 clones, approximately 85% seen once.

The sequencing input was PBMCs or T cells enriched from blood (not recorded which). The receptor was derived from a man under 40 who had recovered from COVID-19. The chain links TRBV3-1 (or the pseudogene TRBV3-2) to TRBJ2-1; 8 bases align to TRBD2. CDR3 region: CASSPWRGVYNEQFF. The CDR3 DNA sequence: TGTGCCAGCAGCCCTTGGCGGGGGGTATACAATGAGCAGTTCTTC.